Below, 11 T cell receptor beta chains from the same sample are listed, as sequenced in a study of blood T cell repertoires in COVID-19. Repertoires were generated with immunoSEQ multiplex PCR, while TCRdb's copy carries only in-frame clones and drops some. The data show fewer than 65,000 clones, 75% to 90% seen once. Sequenced sample: peripheral blood. Source of these receptors: a man in his thirties or forties with COVID-19, enrolled during active disease.

A word on this clone: Other DNA sequences in the same sample also yield this CDR3. The chain employs TRBV5-8 and TRBJ1-1, with TRBD1 as a possible D gene (5 bases). There are 14 residues in the CDR3. Germline V gene lookup returns CDR1 SGHTS and CDR2 YDEGEE. Trimming cost V 3 bases and J 2 bases, with 11 bases left between them. The CDR3 sequence: CASSSRQTNTEAFF. CDR3 nucleotide sequence: TGTGCCAGCAGCTCCCGACAGACCAACACTGAAGCTTTCTTT.

The sample holds a few counts of this clone. The chain employs TRBV28 and TRBJ1-1; TRBD1 matches 8 bases. The CDR3 sequence is 12 residues long. Germline trimming cut 6 bases from V and 9 bases from J; bases unmatched to any gene: 6. Germline lookup yields CDR1 MDHEN and CDR2 SYDVKM. The CDR3 DNA sequence: TGTGCCAGCAGCCCGGGACAGGAGAAAGCTTTCTTT. This sequence encodes CASSPGQEKAFF.

This rearrangement joins TRBV10-3 to TRBJ1-1; D is undetermined. This CDR3 contains 12 residues. Germline V gene sequence: CDR1 ENHRY, CDR2 SYGVKD. V dropped 8 bases and J dropped 4 bases, with 11 bases sitting between them. DNA of the CDR3: TGTGCCATCGGAGGCCCCTCCACTGAAGCTTTCTTT. It specifies CAIGGPSTEAFF.

In this sample, this clone turned up a few times. The genes are TRBV7-3 and TRBJ1-6; 8 nucleotides agree with TRBD1. Germline CDR1 and CDR2: SGHTA and FQGTGA. The CDR3 totals 16 residues. J was trimmed by 10 bases and V by 5 bases; bases with no gene match: 13. The CDR3 region is CASSRGPGGYGSPLHF. DNA of the CDR3: TGTGCCAGCAGCCGAGGCCCAGGGGGCTATGGATCACCCCTCCACTTT.

The genes are TRBV7-2 and TRBJ2-3; D is uncertain. The CDR3 runs 14 residues. Per germline, CDR1 SGHTA and CDR2 FQGNSA. Deletions cut 3 bases from V and 1 base from J, with 8 bases between. CDR3 residues: CASSFMAGTDTQYF. DNA for the CDR3: TGTGCCAGCAGCTTCATGGCGGGCACAGATACGCAGTATTTT.

This clone appeared once. The rearrangement joins TRBV5-1 to TRBJ1-3, with D possibly TRBD1 on 5 matching bases. V lost 4 bases, J lost 8 bases, and 13 bases lay in between. Germline CDR1 is SGHRS and CDR2 is YFSETQ. The CDR3 has 13 residues. The CDR3 loop reads CASSEPWGDTIYF. In DNA form, the CDR3 reads TGCGCCAGCAGCGAGCCATGGGGGGACACCATATATTTT.

V usage is TRBV11-2 and J usage is TRBJ2-5; D not certain. The CDR3 loop spans 17 amino acids. The germline CDR1 and CDR2 sequences are SGHAT and FQNNGV. V lost 5 bases, J lost 0 bases, and 19 bases lay in between. CDR3 sequence: CASSTASLLLYQETQYF. CDR3 nucleotide sequence: TGTGCCAGCAGCACCGCTTCGCTACTCCTGTACCAAGAGACCCAGTACTTC.

This chain connects TRBV7-9 to TRBJ2-2, with 14 bases lining up with TRBD2. From germline, CDR1 is SEHNR and CDR2 FQNEAQ (reference sequence). The ends lost 6 bases at V and 6 bases at J; junction bases unmatched: 12. The CDR3 is made up of 18 amino acids. CDR3 protein: CASSPGTSGRKSAGELFF. The CDR3, as DNA: TGTGCCAGCAGTCCCGGGACTAGCGGGAGAAAATCGGCCGGGGAGCTGTTTTTT.

This chain connects TRBV2 to TRBJ1-2; maybe TRBD1 (6 bases). V was clipped by 6 bases and J by 4 bases, with 15 bases between them. Germline assignment: CDR1 SNHLY and CDR2 FYNNEI. This CDR3 contains 14 residues. The CDR3 DNA follows: TGTGCCAGCAGGTACACAGGGATGGCCTATGGCTACACCTTC. It is translated as CASRYTGMAYGYTF.

V gene TRBV29-1 combines with J gene TRBJ2-7; a possible D gene is TRBD2 (5 bases). The CDR3 is 13 amino acids. V dropped 2 bases and J dropped 2 bases, with 10 bases sitting between them. Looked up from germline, CDR1 is SQVTM and CDR2 is ANQGSEA. The CDR3, as DNA: TGCAGCGTTGAAAGCGGTCCGACCTACGAGCAGTACTTC. The encoded protein is CSVESGPTYEQYF.

V gene TRBV5-1 combines with J gene TRBJ2-3; a possible D gene is TRBD1 (5 bases). V was cut by 0 bases and J by 4 bases, with 9 bases left in between. Germline CDR1 reads SGHRS; CDR2 reads YFSETQ. CDR3 size: 14 residues. Here the CDR3 reads CASSLGPRADTQYF. CDR3 in DNA: TGCGCCAGCAGCTTGGGCCCCAGGGCAGATACGCAGTATTTT.